The rows below give T cell receptor beta chains drawn from one sample of a study of T cells in localized non-small cell lung cancer. Only in-frame clones appear in the TCRdb table, and some are missing; sequencing was by immunoSEQ multiplex PCR. The profile shows 7,000 to 10,000 clones, over 50% of them singletons. The source material was lymph node tissue, sampled before any cancer treatment. The receptors shown here come from a male donor aged 60 or over with stage I squamous cell lung carcinoma. Each CDR3 is given with its conserved first and last residue. A D gene is named only where the DNA matches it firmly. A row's size may be missing; if present it is once, few, many or a size class.

cdr3_nt,cdr3_aa,v_call,cdr3_length,d_call,j_call,clone_size
TGTGCCTGGACTCGGCGGGGAAACACTGAAGCTTTCTTT,CAWTRRGNTEAFF,TRBV30,13,-,TRBJ1-1,-
TGCGCCAGCATACAGACAGACAATGAGCAGTTCTTC,CASIQTDNEQFF,TRBV10-2,12,-,TRBJ2-1,-
TGTGCCATCAGTGAGTCCAAGGGCGCGGGGTACGAGCAGTACTTC,CAISESKGAGYEQYF,TRBV10-3,15,-,TRBJ2-7,-
TGCGCCAGCAGCCAAGGAGTCCAAGGGAGCGGTCACTATGGCTACACCTTC,CASSQGVQGSGHYGYTF,TRBV1,17,-,TRBJ1-2,-
TGTGCCAGCAGCCCAACAGGGACTGAAGCTTTCTTT,CASSPTGTEAFF,TRBV6-8,12,-,TRBJ1-1,medium-sized
TGCAGCGTTGAGTGGGGGATGACCGGGGAGCTGTTTTTT,CSVEWGMTGELFF,TRBV29-1,13,-,TRBJ2-2,-
TGTGCCAGCAGTGGACAGGGGATGCGGGGCGAGCAGTACTTC,CASSGQGMRGEQYF,TRBV6-8,14,TRBD1,TRBJ2-7,few
TGTGCCAGTAGTATAGTTCGGGGAACTGAAGCTTTCTTT,CASSIVRGTEAFF,TRBV19,13,-,TRBJ1-1,once
TGTGCCAGCAGTGAGCAGGGAGATCAGCCCCAGCATTTT,CASSEQGDQPQHF,TRBV6-4,13,-,TRBJ1-5,few
TGTGCCACCAGCAGCACACAGGGGGCGGAGACCCAGTACTTC,CATSSTQGAETQYF,TRBV15,14,TRBD1,TRBJ2-5,-
TGTGCCAGCAGGGGTCGCAGCTATGGCTACACCTTC,CASRGRSYGYTF,TRBV9,12,-,TRBJ1-2,few
TGTGCCAGCAGGGGACAGGGGTCCGGAAACACCATATATTTT,CASRGQGSGNTIYF,TRBV6-8,14,TRBD1,TRBJ1-3,few
TGTGCTAGTGGTTCCGCTTTAGCGGGGTCAGAGACCCAGTACTTC,CASGSALAGSETQYF,TRBV12-5,15,TRBD2,TRBJ2-5,-
TGTGCCAGCACAGGGACCCCCTTTGGGTATGGCTACACCTTC,CASTGTPFGYGYTF,TRBV28,14,-,TRBJ1-2,-
TGTGCCAGCAGCTTACGGCGGGAGGTAAACACCGGGGAGCTGTTTTTT,CASSLRREVNTGELFF,TRBV11-3,16,TRBD2,TRBJ2-2,-
TGTGCCAGCAGCCAAGATGCAGGGGGCGGTGAAAAACTGTTTTTT,CASSQDAGGGEKLFF,TRBV14,15,TRBD1,TRBJ1-4,-
TGTGCCAGCAGCCACGGGACAGGGGGCCACTATGGCTACACCTTC,CASSHGTGGHYGYTF,TRBV28,15,TRBD1,TRBJ1-2,-
TGTGCCACCAGCAGAGATATACGAGTGGGTGAAGCTTTCTTT,CATSRDIRVGEAFF,TRBV15,14,-,TRBJ1-1,-
TGTGCCAGCAGTCCACAGGGGGCGGGTGCCTACGAGCAGTACTTC,CASSPQGAGAYEQYF,TRBV6-8,15,TRBD1,TRBJ2-7,-
TGTGCCACCAGCAGAGATTCTGTCTGGGGTAGGACTGAAGCTTTCTTT,CATSRDSVWGRTEAFF,TRBV15,16,-,TRBJ1-1,-
TGTGCCAGCTCACCACCCCAGGGGAGGGGCAGGGTCTTC,CASSPPQGRGRVF,TRBV18,13,-,TRBJ2-1,-
TGTGCCAGTAGCGCAGGAGCCGTAACTGAAGCTTTCTTT,CASSAGAVTEAFF,TRBV19,13,-,TRBJ1-1,-
TGTGCTAGTGGTTTTGGGGGGGCCAGCGAGCAGTACTTC,CASGFGGASEQYF,TRBV12-5,13,-,TRBJ2-7,-
TGTGCCAGCTCACCGAAAAGAACCTCGGAAGCTTTCTTT,CASSPKRTSEAFF,TRBV18,13,-,TRBJ1-1,once
TGTGCCAGCAGCCAAAGGCGGGAGAACAATGAGCAGTTCTTC,CASSQRRENNEQFF,TRBV16,14,TRBD2,TRBJ2-1,-
TGTGCCTGGAGTGGTTCCCTCTACGAGCAGTACTTC,CAWSGSLYEQYF,TRBV30,12,-,TRBJ2-7,-
TGTGCCTGGAGTGTGGGCCCCCTAGAGCAGTACTTC,CAWSVGPLEQYF,TRBV30,12,-,TRBJ2-7,once
TGCAGCGTTGTCCGGACAGGGGATTCCGAGCAGTACTTC,CSVVRTGDSEQYF,TRBV29-1,13,TRBD1,TRBJ2-7,-
TGTGCCAGCAGTGAGACGAAACAGGGGGGATACAACTATGGCTACACCTTC,CASSETKQGGYNYGYTF,TRBV10-3,17,TRBD1,TRBJ1-2,-
TGTGCCAGCAGTCCTCTCGCTAGCGGGACCTACGAGCAGTACTTC,CASSPLASGTYEQYF,TRBV6-8,15,TRBD2,TRBJ2-7,few
TGTGCCAGCAGTGAAACTTTAGCGGGAGCCTACGAGCAGTACTTC,CASSETLAGAYEQYF,TRBV9,15,TRBD2,TRBJ2-7,few
TGTGCCAGCAGCCAAGGGCGAAATGGCTACACCTTC,CASSQGRNGYTF,TRBV14,12,-,TRBJ1-2,-
TGTGCCAGCAGCTTTCGGCAGGGAGGGGAAAAACTGTTTTTT,CASSFRQGGEKLFF,TRBV11-3,14,-,TRBJ1-4,few
TGTGCCAGAAGCTTGGCTTCCAGCCAACCGGTCACAGATACGCAGTATTTT,CARSLASSQPVTDTQYF,TRBV7-6,17,-,TRBJ2-3,few
TGCAGCGTGATTGACGGACAGAACACTGAAGCTTTCTTT,CSVIDGQNTEAFF,TRBV29-1,13,-,TRBJ1-1,-
TGTGCCAGTAGGTTCACCGGGACCGAGTACAATGAGCAGTTCTTC,CASRFTGTEYNEQFF,TRBV19,15,-,TRBJ2-1,-
TGTGCCAGCAGTCCACAGGGGAACAATGAAGCTTTCTTT,CASSPQGNNEAFF,TRBV6-8,13,TRBD1,TRBJ1-1,few
TGCGCCAGCAGCGCTGGAGGACGGAACACTGAAGCTTTCTTT,CASSAGGRNTEAFF,TRBV5-1,14,-,TRBJ1-1,-
TGTGCCACCAGCACCCCCACGGAGGGACTAGCGACCGAGACCCAGTACTTC,CATSTPTEGLATETQYF,TRBV15,17,TRBD2,TRBJ2-5,-
TGCAGCGTTGATCCCACAGGGGACTATGGCTACACCTTC,CSVDPTGDYGYTF,TRBV29-1,13,TRBD1,TRBJ1-2,-
TGCGCCAGCAGCTTGGGAGGGGTCCAAGAGACCCAGTACTTC,CASSLGGVQETQYF,TRBV5-1,14,-,TRBJ2-5,-
TGCGCCAGCAGCCCCCCCTCTACGGCAGGATATTTGGGAGGCTACACCTTC,CASSPPSTAGYLGGYTF,TRBV5-1,17,-,TRBJ1-2,-
TGTGCCAGTAAATCTCGGCAGCCAAACAATGAGCAGTTCTTC,CASKSRQPNNEQFF,TRBV19,14,-,TRBJ2-1,-
TGTGCCAGCAGGGCATATCGGGACGGCCTCACCGCCCAGCATTTT,CASRAYRDGLTAQHF,TRBV28,15,-,TRBJ1-5,-
TGTGCCACCAGCAGAGACCATACTAGCGGAATGGATACGCAGTATTTT,CATSRDHTSGMDTQYF,TRBV15,16,TRBD2,TRBJ2-3,-
TGTGCCAGCAGCTTAGACAGCGCAGCGAACACTGAAGCTTTCTTT,CASSLDSAANTEAFF,TRBV7-5,15,-,TRBJ1-1,-